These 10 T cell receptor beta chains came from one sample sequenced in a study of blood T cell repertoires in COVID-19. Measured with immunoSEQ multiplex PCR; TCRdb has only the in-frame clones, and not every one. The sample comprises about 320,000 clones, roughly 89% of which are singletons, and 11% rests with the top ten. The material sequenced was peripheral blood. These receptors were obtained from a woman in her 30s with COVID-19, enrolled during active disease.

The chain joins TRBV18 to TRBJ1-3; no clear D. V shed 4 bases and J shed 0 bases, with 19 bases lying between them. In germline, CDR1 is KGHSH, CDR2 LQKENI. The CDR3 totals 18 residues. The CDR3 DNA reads TGTGCCAGCTCACAGGCGGTTCTAGGCGTAACCTCTGGAAACACCATATATTTT. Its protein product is CASSQAVLGVTSGNTIYF.

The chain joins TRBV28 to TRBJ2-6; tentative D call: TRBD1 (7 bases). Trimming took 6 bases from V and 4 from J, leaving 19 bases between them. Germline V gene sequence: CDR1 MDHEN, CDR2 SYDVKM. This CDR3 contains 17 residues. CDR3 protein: CASRPRGAGPGANVLTF. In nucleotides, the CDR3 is TGTGCCAGCAGACCCAGGGGGGCAGGACCCGGGGCCAACGTCCTGACTTTC.

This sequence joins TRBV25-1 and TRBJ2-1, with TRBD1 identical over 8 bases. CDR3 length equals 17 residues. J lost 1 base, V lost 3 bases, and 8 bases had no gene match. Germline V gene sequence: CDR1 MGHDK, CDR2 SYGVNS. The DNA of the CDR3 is TGTGCCAGCAGTGAGGGGACAGGACTTCCTTCCTACAATGAGCAGTTCTTC. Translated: CASSEGTGLPSYNEQFF. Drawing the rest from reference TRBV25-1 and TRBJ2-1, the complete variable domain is EADIYQTPRYLVIGTGKKITLECSQTMGHDKMYWYQQDPGMELHLIHYSYGVNSTEKGDLSSESTVSRIRTEHFPLTLESARPSHTSQYLCASSEGTGLPSYNEQFFGPGTRLTVL.

The CDR3 DNA follows: TGTGCCACCAGTGATTTGCCAGGGGGCGTCGGCAATGAGCAGTTCTTC. This gives the protein CATSDLPGGVGNEQFF. The chain employs TRBV24-1 and TRBJ2-1; 8 bases map to TRBD1. The ends lost 0 bases at V and 6 bases at J; junction bases unmatched: 6. From germline, CDR1 is KGHDR and CDR2 SFDVKD. The CDR3 has 16 amino acids.

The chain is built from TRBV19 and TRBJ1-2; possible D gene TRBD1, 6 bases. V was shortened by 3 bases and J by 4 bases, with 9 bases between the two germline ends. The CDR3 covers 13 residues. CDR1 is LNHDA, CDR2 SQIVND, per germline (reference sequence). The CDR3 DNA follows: TGTGCCAGTAGTATCGGACAGAGCTATGGCTACACCTTC. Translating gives CASSIGQSYGYTF.

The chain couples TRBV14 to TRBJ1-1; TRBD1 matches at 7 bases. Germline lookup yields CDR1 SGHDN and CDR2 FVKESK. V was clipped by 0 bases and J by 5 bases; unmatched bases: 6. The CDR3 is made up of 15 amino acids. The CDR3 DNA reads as TGTGCCAGCAGCCAAGAGGGCAGGGGGAGAACTGAAGCTTTCTTT. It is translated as CASSQEGRGRTEAFF.

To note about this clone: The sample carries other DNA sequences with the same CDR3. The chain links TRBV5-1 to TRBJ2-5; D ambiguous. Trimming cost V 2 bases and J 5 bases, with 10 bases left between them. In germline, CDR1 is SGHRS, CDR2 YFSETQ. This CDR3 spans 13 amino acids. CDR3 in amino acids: CASSFGVGETQYF. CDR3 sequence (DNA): TGCGCCAGCAGCTTCGGAGTCGGGGAGACCCAGTACTTC.

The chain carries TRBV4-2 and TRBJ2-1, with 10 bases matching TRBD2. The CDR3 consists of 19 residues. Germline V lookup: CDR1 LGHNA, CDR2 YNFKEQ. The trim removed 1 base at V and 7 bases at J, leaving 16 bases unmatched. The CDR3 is CASSQAWSGGALEVNEQFF. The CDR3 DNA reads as TGTGCCAGCAGCCAAGCTTGGAGCGGGGGGGCCTTGGAGGTAAATGAGCAGTTCTTC.

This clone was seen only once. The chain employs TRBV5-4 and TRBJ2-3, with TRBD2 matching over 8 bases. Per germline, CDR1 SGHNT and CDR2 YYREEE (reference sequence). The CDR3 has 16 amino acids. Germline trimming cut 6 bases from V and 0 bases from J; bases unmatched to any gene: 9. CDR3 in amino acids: CASNRGGDSSTDTQYF. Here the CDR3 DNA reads TGTGCCAGCAATCGGGGGGGCGATTCTAGCACAGATACGCAGTATTTT. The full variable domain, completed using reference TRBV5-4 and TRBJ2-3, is ETGVTQSPTHLIKTRGQQVTLRCSSQSGHNTVSWYQQALGQGPQFIFQYYREEENGRGNFPPRFSGLQFPNYSSELNVNALELDDSALYLCASNRGGDSSTDTQYFGPGTRLTVL.

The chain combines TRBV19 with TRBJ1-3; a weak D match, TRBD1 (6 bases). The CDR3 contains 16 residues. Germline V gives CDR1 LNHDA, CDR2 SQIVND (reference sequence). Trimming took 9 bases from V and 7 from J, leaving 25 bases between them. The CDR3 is CARDRVQGKTGNTIYF. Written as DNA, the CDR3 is TGTGCCAGGGATAGGGTACAGGGCAAAACGGGGAACACCATATATTTT.